These T cell receptor beta chains were read from a single sample in a study of blood T cell repertoires in COVID-19. Clones were sequenced by immunoSEQ multiplex PCR, and TCRdb holds only the in-frame ones, with some missing. Altogether almost 200,000 clones are present, approximately 88% being singletons, with the ten largest covering around 8.4%. Material: PBMCs or T cells enriched from blood (not recorded which). These receptors were taken from a woman in her late teens or twenties who had recovered from COVID-19. CDR3s include the opening cysteine and the closing phenylalanine or tryptophan. Each record gives: J gene, D gene, clone size, V gene, CDR3 protein. The D gene is left open where the match is weak. The listing skips clone size in some rows; elsewhere it reads once, few, many or a size class.

TRBJ2-7 | TRBD1 | few | TRBV5-4 | CASSRDSFSYEQYF
TRBJ2-5 | NA | NA | TRBV2 | CATQGQGPTKTQYF
TRBJ1-5 | NA | NA | TRBV28 | CASSLRGPYIGQPQHF
TRBJ2-1 | TRBD1 | NA | TRBV7-8 | CASSLVYIGTGVGEQFF
TRBJ2-3 | TRBD2 | NA | TRBV10-1 | CASSGRGTSGGYTDTQYF
TRBJ1-1 | TRBD1 | NA | TRBV28 | CASSLLQGALNTEAFF
TRBJ1-5 | NA | NA | TRBV6-5 | CASSWSGYDQPQHF
TRBJ2-5 | TRBD1 | NA | TRBV27 | CASSPQDRGSQETQYF
TRBJ1-1 | TRBD1 | NA | TRBV10-3 | CATRTGENTEAFF
TRBJ1-2 | NA | NA | TRBV3-1/TRBV3-2 | CASSQEPGRGKGYTF